Presented here are 20 T cell receptor beta chains from one specimen sequenced in a study of PD-1 blockade in classical Hodgkin lymphoma. In every patient, relapse followed autologous stem cell transplantation, while exposure to brentuximab vedotin differed. TCRdb keeps only in-frame clones here, not all; method: immunoSEQ multiplex PCR. This table holds around 70,000 clones, over 70% found once. Sequences were derived from peripheral blood mononuclear cells (PBMCs), sampled before the second cycle of nivolumab. These TCRs come from a human donor with classical Hodgkin lymphoma.

This chain joins TRBV6-6 and TRBJ1-1; 7 positions agree with TRBD1. The CDR3 totals 13 residues. The V segment lost 6 bases and the J segment 6 bases; nucleotides outside the gene matches: 7. CDR1 MNHNY and CDR2 SVGAGI come from the germline V gene (reference sequence). CDR3 amino acids: CASSPRGLAEAFF. As DNA, the CDR3 is TGTGCCAGCAGCCCAAGGGGGCTGGCTGAAGCTTTCTTT.

The genes are TRBV10-2 and TRBJ1-2; D ambiguous. Trimming pared 4 bases from V and 4 bases from J, leaving 10 bases between. CDR1 and CDR2 from the germline V gene are WSHSY and SAAADI. The CDR3 has 13 residues. The CDR3 bases are TGCGCCAGCAGTGGGTCAGGCGGCTATGGCTACACCTTC. It is translated as CASSGSGGYGYTF.

The rearrangement joins TRBV2 to TRBJ2-3, with unresolved D. Between the trimmed V and J ends, which lost 5 bases and 6 bases, there was a span of 9 bases. The germline V gene has CDR1 SNHLY and CDR2 FYNNEI. The CDR3 is 12 residues long. DNA for the CDR3: TGTGCCAGCAGTCTCCTAGGGGATACGCAGTATTTT. This gives the protein CASSLLGDTQYF.

This chain uses TRBV9 with TRBJ2-4; D possibly corresponds to TRBD1 (5 bases). The CDR3 is 11 residues long. Germline V gene lookup returns CDR1 SGDLS and CDR2 YYNGEE. The ends were cut back, 3 bases at V and 9 bases at J, with 7 bases in the middle. CDR3 DNA: TGTGCCAGCAGCGCGGACACCATTCAGTACTTC. Encoded protein: CASSADTIQYF.

The chain is built from TRBV30 and TRBJ1-5, with no clear D. CDR3 length equals 12 residues. Per the germline V gene, CDR1 is GTSNPN and CDR2 is SVGIG (reference sequence). The V end was cut by 0 bases, the J end by 7 bases, with 7 bases between. CDR3 in DNA: TGTGCCTGGAGTGTAAAAGAACAGCCCCAGCATTTT. Amino acid sequence: CAWSVKEQPQHF.

This rearrangement joins TRBV30 to TRBJ1-2, with D maybe TRBD1 (6 bases). The V gene's germline CDR1 is GTSNPN and CDR2 SVGIG (reference sequence). Deletions cut 1 base from V and 4 bases from J, with 13 bases between. CDR3 length: 14 amino acids. The CDR3 is CAWSARTEFYGYTF. CDR3 sequence (DNA): TGTGCCTGGAGTGCCCGGACAGAGTTCTATGGCTACACCTTC.

The genes are TRBV5-1 and TRBJ2-5; possible D gene TRBD1, 7 bases. The better agreement between TRBJ2-7 and the DNA end casts doubt on the J call. The CDR3 has 15 residues. Germline loops: CDR1 SGHRS, CDR2 YFSETQ. DNA for the CDR3: TGCGCCAGCAGCCCCACGGGGGACAGTACCTACGAGCAGTACTTC. Translation gives CASSPTGDSTYEQYF.

The rearrangement uses TRBV19 and TRBJ1-5; TRBD1 matches at 10 bases. The J segment lost 4 bases and the V segment lost 4 bases, leaving 4 bases of the junction unmatched. The CDR3 contains 15 residues. Germline CDR1 reads LNHDA; CDR2 reads SQIVND (reference sequence). The DNA of the CDR3 is TGTGCCAGTAGTACCCGACAGGGGGCGAATCAGCCCCAGCATTTT. Its protein product is CASSTRQGANQPQHF.

The chain is built from TRBV25-1 and TRBJ2-5, with D uncertain. This CDR3 comprises 13 residues. V was cut by 5 bases and J by 1 base, with 8 bases left in between. Germline V gene lookup returns CDR1 MGHDK and CDR2 SYGVNS. The CDR3 coding sequence is TGTGCCAGCAGTCTGGTCGGCCAAGAGACCCAGTACTTC. It is translated as CASSLVGQETQYF.

The rearrangement links TRBV28 to TRBJ2-5; D call uncertain. Trimming pared 4 bases from V and 2 bases from J, leaving 2 bases between. There are 11 residues in the CDR3. Germline V gives CDR1 MDHEN, CDR2 SYDVKM. The CDR3 region has the DNA TGTGCCAGCAGTTATCAAGAGACCCAGTACTTC. Its translation: CASSYQETQYF.

The rearrangement links TRBV11-2 to TRBJ2-3; TRBD2 matches 13 bases. The CDR3 length is 16 residues. CDR1 is SGHAT and CDR2 is FQNNGV in the germline V gene. Trimming took 5 bases from V and 2 from J; bases not matched to a gene: 4. This CDR3 reads CASSQLAGGFTDTQYF. The DNA for the CDR3 is TGTGCCAGCAGCCAACTAGCGGGGGGGTTCACAGATACGCAGTATTTT.

CDR3 in DNA: TGTGCCACGACAGCGGGCTATGGCTACACCTTC. Protein product: CATTAGYGYTF. The chain carries TRBV6-9 and TRBJ1-2; weak D call: TRBD1 (5 bases). The CDR3 is 11 amino acids. Germline loops: CDR1 MNHGY, CDR2 SVAAGI. V was cut by 10 bases and J by 4 bases, with 10 bases left in between.

This clone was seen once. The rearrangement uses TRBV10-3 and TRBJ2-5, with 9 positions matching TRBD1. The CDR3 is 15 residues long. CDR1 ENHRY and CDR2 SYGVKD come from the germline V gene. Trimming cost V 0 bases and J 3 bases; bases outside gene matches: 2. The CDR3 nucleotides read TGTGCCATCAGTGAGTCCAGGACAGGGGAAGAGACCCAGTACTTC. Protein sequence: CAISESRTGEETQYF.

This clone was seen a few times. This rearrangement joins TRBV27 to TRBJ2-7, with D possibly matching TRBD1 (6 bases). The CDR3 length is 13 residues. Germline V CDR1 and CDR2: MNHEY, SMNVEV (reference sequence). The germline V and J ends were trimmed by 4 bases and 3 bases, with 10 bases remaining between them. The CDR3 loop reads CASSYRQDYEQYF. CDR3 sequence (DNA): TGTGCCAGCAGTTACCGACAGGACTACGAGCAGTACTTC.

This clone occurred a few times. The chain combines TRBV29-1 with TRBJ2-3; TRBD1 matches at 8 bases. The germline V gene has CDR1 SQVTM and CDR2 ANQGSEA. With V trimmed by 0 bases and J by 3 bases, 5 bases remained unmatched. This CDR3 has 15 residues. The chain's CDR3 is CSVEDPGQGTDTQYF. CDR3 DNA sequence: TGCAGCGTTGAAGATCCCGGACAGGGAACAGATACGCAGTATTTT.

The chain is built from TRBV5-4 and TRBJ2-1; TRBD2 agrees at 7 bases. Per the germline V gene, CDR1 is SGHNT and CDR2 is YYREEE (reference sequence). J gave up 6 bases and V 2 bases, and 2 bases lay outside the gene matches. This CDR3 region has 13 residues. CDR3 nucleotides: TGTGCCAGCAGCTTAGCGGGACTCAATGAGCAGTTCTTC. Its translation is CASSLAGLNEQFF.

This chain joins TRBV19 and TRBJ2-6; D is perhaps TRBD1 (5 bases). In germline, CDR1 is LNHDA, CDR2 SQIVND (reference sequence). The CDR3 spans 16 residues. The V end was cut by 8 bases, the J end by 0 bases, with 14 bases between. The CDR3 here is CASGALLSSGANVLTF. CDR3 bases: TGTGCCAGTGGGGCCTTACTAAGCTCTGGGGCCAACGTCCTGACTTTC.

V gene TRBV29-1 combines with J gene TRBJ2-2; D call uncertain. From germline, CDR1 is SQVTM and CDR2 ANQGSEA. Trimming took off 0 bases at V and 1 base at J, with 9 bases between the two ends. There are 15 residues in the CDR3. For the CDR3, the DNA is TGCAGCGTTGAAGAGGCTGGGTTGAACACCGGGGAGCTGTTTTTT. Protein product: CSVEEAGLNTGELFF.

This sequence joins TRBV7-2 and TRBJ2-1; TRBD2 matches 7 bases. V dropped 9 bases and J dropped 7; count of bases not matched to a gene: 12. Germline V CDR1 and CDR2: SGHTA, FQGNSA. The CDR3 is made up of 14 amino acids. This CDR3 reads CASMWGGDRNEQFF. CDR3 DNA: TGTGCCAGTATGTGGGGGGGGGATCGAAATGAGCAGTTCTTC.

The rearrangement joins TRBV9 to TRBJ2-7, with 10 bases fitting TRBD2. The CDR3 is made up of 14 amino acids. Trimming took 5 bases from V and 2 from J; bases not matched to a gene: 4. Germline assignment: CDR1 SGDLS and CDR2 YYNGEE. The CDR3 loop reads CASSSTSGAYEQYF. CDR3 in DNA: TGTGCCAGCAGTTCAACTAGCGGGGCCTACGAGCAGTACTTC. Combining the CDR3 with reference TRBV9 and TRBJ2-7 gives the whole variable domain DSGVTQTPKHLITATGQRVTLRCSPRSGDLSVYWYQQSLDQGLQFLIQYYNGEERAKGNILERFSAQQFPDLHSELNLSSLELGDSALYFCASSSTSGAYEQYFGPGTRLTVT.